Following are 22 T cell receptor beta chains from one sample sequenced in a study of cytomegalovirus exposure and HLA in healthy donors. Assay used: immunoSEQ multiplex PCR; TCRdb lists only in-frame clones, some missing. This sample has under 300,000 clones, with 70% to 90% found just once. The specimen sequenced was PBMCs. The receptors shown here come from a woman between 18 and 29 years old in good health and CMV-seronegative.

This chain uses TRBV19 with TRBJ2-5; 8 bases line up with TRBD2. This CDR3 region has 17 residues. Germline lookup yields CDR1 LNHDA and CDR2 SQIVND (reference sequence). With V trimmed by 4 bases and J by 2 bases, 12 bases remained unmatched. CDR3 coding DNA: TGTGCCAGTAGTAACCCCGGGGAAGCGGGAGAACAAGAGACCCAGTACTTC. Protein product: CASSNPGEAGEQETQYF.

The gene calls are TRBV6-1 and TRBJ2-5; TRBD2 aligns across 7 bases. This CDR3 region has 14 residues. J gave up 4 bases and V 6 bases, and 8 bases lay outside the gene matches. CDR1 and CDR2 from the germline V gene are MNHNS and SASEGT. CDR3: CASRMGGEGETQYF. As DNA, the CDR3 is TGTGCCAGCAGGATGGGGGGGGAGGGAGAGACCCAGTACTTC.

This clone turned up a few times. J is TRBJ1-1 and V is TRBV19, with 11 bases identical to TRBD1. The length of the CDR3 is 14 residues. Germline V lookup: CDR1 LNHDA, CDR2 SQIVND (reference sequence). Unmatched junction bases numbered 6, after V lost 5 bases and J lost 7 bases. The CDR3, as DNA: TGTGCCAGTAGTGCGGGACAGGGGGTTGGTGAAGCTTTCTTT. This translates into CASSAGQGVGEAFF.

The chain combines TRBV5-1 with TRBJ1-1, with D possibly being TRBD1 (6 bases). The CDR3 has 16 residues. Per germline, CDR1 SGHRS and CDR2 YFSETQ. V lost 5 bases, J lost 1 base, and 18 bases lay in between. This CDR3 reads CASSYRPGDKNTEAFF. The CDR3 bases are TGCGCCAGCAGTTACCGACCTGGGGACAAGAACACTGAAGCTTTCTTT. Complete variable domain (other parts from reference TRBV5-1 and TRBJ1-1): KAGVTQTPRYLIKTRGQQVTLSCSPISGHRSVSWYQQTPGQGLQFLFEYFSETQRNKGNFPGRFSGRQFSNSRSEMNVSTLELGDSALYLCASSYRPGDKNTEAFFGQGTRLTVV.

The rearrangement joins TRBV6-5 to TRBJ1-4; D is possibly TRBD1 (5 bases). The germline V gene encodes CDR1 MNHEY and CDR2 SVGAGI. The CDR3 sequence is 16 residues long. V was shortened by 0 bases and J by 0 bases, with 8 bases between the two germline ends. The CDR3 DNA reads as TGTGCCAGCAGTTACTCCCTGACAGCAACTAATGAAAAACTGTTTTTT. Its translation: CASSYSLTATNEKLFF.

This clone was counted a single time. The V and J genes are TRBV12-5 and TRBJ2-7; 10 nucleotides agree with TRBD2. Germline-derived CDR1 and CDR2 are LGHNT and FRNRAP. Trimming at V came to 4 bases and at J to 3 bases, leaving 12 bases not matched to a gene. There are 17 residues in the CDR3. DNA of the CDR3: TGTGCTAGTGGTTCAGCCAAAACTAGCGGGGCTAACTACGAGCAGTACTTC. Its protein product is CASGSAKTSGANYEQYF. Filled out from reference TRBV12-5 and TRBJ2-7, the complete variable domain reads DARVTQTPRHKVTEMGQEVTMRCQPILGHNTVFWYRQTMMQGLELLAYFRNRAPLDDSGMPKDRFSAEMPDATLATLKIQPSEPRDSAVYFCASGSAKTSGANYEQYFGPGTRLTVT.

This rearrangement joins TRBV5-6 to TRBJ1-1; a possible D gene is TRBD1 (5 bases). CDR1 is SGHDT and CDR2 is YYEEEE in the germline V gene. The CDR3 loop spans 12 amino acids. V dropped 7 bases and J dropped 4 bases, with 11 bases sitting between them. The CDR3 protein is CASGRQPTEAFF. The CDR3 DNA follows: TGTGCCAGCGGTCGACAGCCCACTGAAGCTTTCTTT.

This clone was seen only a few times. V gene TRBV5-1 combines with J gene TRBJ2-5; 8 bases line up with TRBD1. The CDR3 length is 14 residues. The germline V gene encodes CDR1 SGHRS and CDR2 YFSETQ. Trimming cost V 4 bases and J 2 bases; bases outside gene matches: 4. CDR3 residues: CASSGTGGQETQYF. DNA for the CDR3: TGCGCCAGCAGCGGTACAGGGGGTCAAGAGACCCAGTACTTC. Looking up the rest from reference TRBV5-1 and TRBJ2-5 gives the full variable domain: KAGVTQTPRYLIKTRGQQVTLSCSPISGHRSVSWYQQTPGQGLQFLFEYFSETQRNKGNFPGRFSGRQFSNSRSEMNVSTLELGDSALYLCASSGTGGQETQYFGPGTRLLVL.

This chain uses TRBV11-2 with TRBJ2-5; possible D gene TRBD2, 6 bases. The CDR3 consists of 14 residues. From germline, CDR1 is SGHAT and CDR2 FQNNGV. V shed 1 base and J shed 5 bases, with 11 bases lying between them. For the CDR3, the DNA is TGTGCCAGCAGCTTAGGGGCGGGACGGGAGACCCAGTACTTC. Translating gives CASSLGAGRETQYF.

The chain has TRBV2 and TRBJ1-2; TRBD1 matches 7 bases. V gave up 6 bases and J gave up 3 bases; unmatched junction bases: 19. The CDR3 covers 18 residues. Germline assignment: CDR1 SNHLY and CDR2 FYNNEI. The CDR3 spells CASSLYPALGGADYGYTF. The CDR3 coding sequence is TGTGCCAGCAGCCTTTACCCAGCCCTAGGGGGCGCGGACTATGGCTACACCTTC.

The chain is built from TRBV6-1 and TRBJ2-1; maybe TRBD2 (6 bases). Germline V gene lookup returns CDR1 MNHNS and CDR2 SASEGT. The CDR3 is 14 amino acids. V was cut by 6 bases and J by 6 bases, with 15 bases left in between. CDR3 DNA: TGTGCCAGCAGCCCCGGGACTGTAGTCAATGAGCAGTTCTTC. Translation: CASSPGTVVNEQFF.

The rearrangement joins TRBV7-3 to TRBJ1-2, with TRBD1 matching 9 bases. J gave up 3 bases and V 5 bases, and 4 bases lay outside the gene matches. The CDR3 totals 14 residues. CDR1 is SGHTA, CDR2 FQGTGA, per germline. The CDR3 coding sequence is TGTGCCAGCAGCCCGACAGGGGGATACTATGGCTACACCTTC. It yields the protein CASSPTGGYYGYTF. The full variable domain, completed using reference TRBV7-3 and TRBJ1-2, is GAGVSQTPSNKVTEKGKYVELRCDPISGHTALYWYRQSLGQGPEFLIYFQGTGAADDSGLPNDRFFAVRPEGSVSTLKIQRTERGDSAVYLCASSPTGGYYGYTFGSGTRLTVV.

J is TRBJ2-5 and V is TRBV2; 8 bases are a match to TRBD1. CDR3 length: 12 residues. Germline values: CDR1 SNHLY, CDR2 FYNNEI. The trim removed 6 bases at V and 6 bases at J, leaving 3 bases unmatched. The DNA of the CDR3 is TGTGCCAGCAGGGGGGACAGGAAGACCCAGTACTTC. Translation: CASRGDRKTQYF. Supplemented by reference TRBV2 and TRBJ2-5, the full variable domain reads EPEVTQTPSHQVTQMGQEVILRCVPISNHLYFYWYRQILGQKVEFLVSFYNNEISEKSEIFDDQFSVERPDGSNFTLKIRSTKLEDSAMYFCASRGDRKTQYFGPGTRLLVL.

This rearrangement joins TRBV10-3 to TRBJ1-2; unclear D gene. CDR3 length: 11 residues. Germline CDR1 is ENHRY and CDR2 is SYGVKD. V shed 4 bases and J shed 5 bases, with 5 bases lying between them. The CDR3 nucleotides read TGTGCCATCAGTGGGGAGTATGGCTACACCTTC. The encoded protein is CAISGEYGYTF.

This clone was observed once. This chain joins TRBV27 and TRBJ2-7; weak D call: TRBD1 (7 bases). Germline CDR1 is MNHEY and CDR2 is SMNVEV (reference sequence). The length of the CDR3 is 15 residues. Trimming left V 0 bases short and J 2 bases short, with 11 bases between. The CDR3 is CASSLSAGGTYEQYF. In DNA form, the CDR3 reads TGTGCCAGCAGTTTATCAGCAGGGGGGACCTACGAGCAGTACTTC.

V gene TRBV25-1 combines with J gene TRBJ2-7; 9 bases match TRBD1. This CDR3 contains 14 residues. V was pared by 5 bases and J by 3 bases, with 5 bases of the junction left unmatched. Germline values: CDR1 MGHDK, CDR2 SYGVNS. The CDR3 sequence is CASSKGTGSYEQYF. The CDR3 coding sequence is TGTGCCAGCAGTAAAGGGACAGGGAGCTACGAGCAGTACTTC.

This clone was seen a handful of times. This chain links TRBV7-6 with TRBJ1-2; D not certain. The CDR3 runs to 14 residues. The germline V gene has CDR1 SGHVS and CDR2 FNYEAQ. V lost 3 bases and J 6 bases, leaving 14 bases between the germline ends. The CDR3 is CASSFSGEKDGYTF. CDR3 DNA: TGTGCCAGCAGCTTTAGTGGGGAGAAGGATGGCTACACCTTC.

The rearrangement links TRBV4-1 to TRBJ1-3, with 7 bases aligning to TRBD1. This CDR3 has 19 residues. Unmatched junction bases numbered 15, after V lost 0 bases and J lost 4 bases. Germline-derived CDR1 and CDR2 are MGHRA and YSYEKL. The DNA of the CDR3 is TGCGCCAGCAGCCAAGATCGGGGACAGAGGGTTCGAGGAGGAAACACCATATATTTT. Translation gives CASSQDRGQRVRGGNTIYF.

The rearrangement uses TRBV5-1 and TRBJ2-1, with 7 positions matching TRBD2. This CDR3 is built from 14 residues. J gave up 7 bases and V 3 bases, and 7 bases lay outside the gene matches. CDR1 and CDR2 from the germline V gene are SGHRS and YFSETQ. CDR3 sequence reads: CASSWGLAENEQFF. DNA for the CDR3: TGCGCCAGCAGCTGGGGCCTAGCGGAGAATGAGCAGTTCTTC. The variable domain in full, with the rest retrieved from reference TRBV5-1 and TRBJ2-1, is KAGVTQTPRYLIKTRGQQVTLSCSPISGHRSVSWYQQTPGQGLQFLFEYFSETQRNKGNFPGRFSGRQFSNSRSEMNVSTLELGDSALYLCASSWGLAENEQFFGPGTRLTVL.

This chain uses TRBV29-1 with TRBJ2-1; D gene ambiguous. The CDR3 is made up of 14 amino acids. The V end was cut by 7 bases, the J end by 2 bases, with 15 bases between. The germline V gene encodes CDR1 SQVTM and CDR2 ANQGSEA. As DNA, the CDR3 is TGCAGCGCCCTTCTGTACGGAGCCTACAATGAGCAGTTCTTC. Residues: CSALLYGAYNEQFF.

The chain couples TRBV15 to TRBJ1-2; D unclear. V was shortened by 0 bases and J by 4 bases, with 9 bases between the two germline ends. The CDR3 covers 14 residues. Germline V gene data show CDR1 as LNHNV and CDR2 as YYDKDF (reference sequence). The CDR3 sequence is CATSRDAGPYGYTF. In DNA form, the CDR3 reads TGTGCCACCAGCAGAGATGCTGGGCCCTATGGCTACACCTTC.

This chain joins TRBV6-4 and TRBJ1-1, with a weak D call TRBD1 (5 bases). The CDR3 is 13 amino acids. Deletions cut 4 bases from V and 1 base from J, with 7 bases between. Per germline, CDR1 MRHNA and CDR2 SNTAGT. CDR3 residues: CASSGQGNTEAFF. The CDR3 region has the DNA TGTGCCAGCAGTGGCCAGGGGAACACTGAAGCTTTCTTT.